This section outlines one TCR beta chain sequence together with its context. Germline assignment: CDR1 WNHNN and CDR2 SYGVQD (reference sequence). The CDR3 consists of 13 residues. Losses at the gene ends were 5 bases for V and 1 base for J; bases not matched to a gene: 1. The record originates from a study of blood T cell repertoires in COVID-19. Looking at the study overall: Both acute and convalescent COVID-19 samples were obtained from the United States, Italy and Spain.

Libraries were prepared by immunoSEQ multiplex PCR; TCRdb keeps only in-frame clonotypes and omits some of them. The data show some 150,000 clones, about four fifths seen once. The source is a human donor in a cohort sampled during active COVID-19. The sample was peripheral blood. V and J are TRBV10-1 and TRBJ2-5; TRBD1 matches 7 bases. CDR3 nucleotides: TGCGCCAGCAGTAGGACAGGCCAAGAGACCCAGTACTTC. It codes for CASSRTGQETQYF.